What follows is one T cell receptor beta chain and its context. The germline gives CDR1 MNHEY, CDR2 SMNVEV (reference sequence). After removal of 5 bases from V and 6 bases from J, the junction contained 7 bases not matched to a gene. There are 16 residues in the CDR3. The data belong to a study of blood T cell repertoires in COVID-19. In the authors' methods: Reference gene primers were amplified, and this amplification served to estimate nucleated cell counts. The table came from immunoSEQ multiplex PCR; TCRdb's copy has only in-frame clones and leaves some out. D and trimming were read from the DNA, whereas the V and J calls and clone size are those reported in that table. The repertoire holds roughly 30,000 clones, with approximately 86% as singletons.

The sequence was obtained from a man in his 60s with COVID-19, enrolled during active disease. V gene TRBV27 combines with J gene TRBJ2-1, with TRBD2 matching 13 bases. The sequenced sample was peripheral blood. The chain's CDR3 is CASSARLAGGPNEQFF. DNA of the CDR3: TGTGCCAGCAGTGCCCGACTAGCGGGAGGCCCCAATGAGCAGTTCTTC.